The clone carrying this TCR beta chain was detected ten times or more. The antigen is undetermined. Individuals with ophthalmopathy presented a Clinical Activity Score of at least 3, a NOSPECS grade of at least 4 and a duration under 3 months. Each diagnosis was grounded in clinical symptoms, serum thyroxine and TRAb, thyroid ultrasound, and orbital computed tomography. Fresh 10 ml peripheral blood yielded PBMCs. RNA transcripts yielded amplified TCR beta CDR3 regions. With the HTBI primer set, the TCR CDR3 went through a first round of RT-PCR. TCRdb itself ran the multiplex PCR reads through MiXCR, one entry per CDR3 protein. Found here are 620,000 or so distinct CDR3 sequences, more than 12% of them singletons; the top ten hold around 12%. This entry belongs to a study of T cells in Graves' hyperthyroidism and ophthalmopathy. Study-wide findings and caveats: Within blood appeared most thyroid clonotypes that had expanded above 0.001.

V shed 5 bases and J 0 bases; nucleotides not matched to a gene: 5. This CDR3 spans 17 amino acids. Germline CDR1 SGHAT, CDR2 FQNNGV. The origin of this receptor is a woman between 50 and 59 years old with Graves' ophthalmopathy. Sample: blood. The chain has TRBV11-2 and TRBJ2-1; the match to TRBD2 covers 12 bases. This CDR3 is CASSRTSGTSSYNEQFF. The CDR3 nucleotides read TGTGCCAGCAGCCGGACTAGCGGGACCAGCTCCTACAATGAGCAGTTCTTC.